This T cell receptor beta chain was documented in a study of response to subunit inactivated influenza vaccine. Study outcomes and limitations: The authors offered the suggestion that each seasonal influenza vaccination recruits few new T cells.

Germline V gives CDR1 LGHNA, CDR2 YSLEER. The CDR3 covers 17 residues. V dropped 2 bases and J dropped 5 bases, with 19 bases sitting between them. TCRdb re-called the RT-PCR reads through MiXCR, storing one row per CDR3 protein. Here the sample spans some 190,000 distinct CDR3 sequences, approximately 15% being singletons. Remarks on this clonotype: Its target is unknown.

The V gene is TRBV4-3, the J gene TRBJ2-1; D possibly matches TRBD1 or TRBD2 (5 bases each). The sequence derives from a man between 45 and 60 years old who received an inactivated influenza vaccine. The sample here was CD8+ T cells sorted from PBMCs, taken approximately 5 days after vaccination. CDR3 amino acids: CASSQFGTTMTDNEQFF. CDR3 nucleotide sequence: TGCGCCAGCAGCCAATTTGGGACCACAATGACAGACAATGAGCAGTTCTTC.